This is a list of T cell receptor beta chains from one sample in a study of metastatic and nonmetastatic thyroid tumors. TCRdb reassembled clones from the PCR reads with MiXCR. The table shows about 15,000 clones, with about 29% occurring only once. Material: tumor tissue. The origin of the receptors is a male donor with papillary thyroid cancer or a benign thyroid nodule (not recorded which). Some clones in this sample may be carry-over from other donors' samples. CDR3s include the opening cysteine and the closing phenylalanine or tryptophan. Each record gives: J gene, V gene, CDR3 protein.

TRBJ1-3,TRBV6-1,CASAGQSGNTIYF
TRBJ1-5,TRBV19,CASSITGGNQPQHF
TRBJ2-7,TRBV7-2,CASSLNPYEQYF
TRBJ2-5,TRBV28,CASLLRRGSGGETQKF
TRBJ2-1,TRBV11-2,CASGAGVSSYNEQFF
TRBJ1-1,TRBV6-1,CASTRTGRTEAFF
TRBJ1-5,TRBV15,CATSRDRGANQPQHF
TRBJ1-6,TRBV6-2/TRBV6-3,CASSYDRGSPLHF
TRBJ2-1,TRBV6-1,CGCSEQELSNEQFF
TRBJ1-2,TRBV3-1,CASSQATGVDGYTF
TRBJ2-5,TRBV11-2,CASSFNRGKETQYF
TRBJ2-3,TRBV25-1,CASPPPGAITLDRYTDTQYF
TRBJ1-6,TRBV30,CAWGTRGQGVNSPLHF
TRBJ2-7,TRBV6-2/TRBV6-3,CASSYPSLTYEQYF
TRBJ2-1,TRBV14,CASSLFPGASGINEQFF
TRBJ2-5,TRBV10-2,CASSEGGGGREETQYF
TRBJ2-7,TRBV7-2,CASSPIALGYEQYF
TRBJ2-3,TRBV2,CDSSLAPRTDPQYF
TRBJ2-3,TRBV6-2/TRBV6-3,CASRLQRSTDTQYF
TRBJ2-3,TRBV11-1,CASSRRGGSGRAEVDTQYF
TRBJ1-2,TRBV12-3/TRBV12-4,CASSRPQTGGYTF
TRBJ2-4,TRBV5-6,CASSQIEQGYKNIQYF
TRBJ2-7,TRBV12-3/TRBV12-4,CASSQPAWEGRYEQYF
TRBJ1-2,TRBV5-1,CASSLAEGVVYGYTF
TRBJ2-7,TRBV6-5,CASSYASGNYYEQYF
TRBJ2-5,TRBV6-1,CASSPQPRTRQQETQYF
TRBJ2-7,TRBV6-1,CASSPRTSGSFKQYF
TRBJ1-6,TRBV18,CASSLGPESSPLHF
TRBJ1-2,TRBV15,CATSSPQGCYGYTF